The 24 T cell receptor beta chains below come from one sample, sequenced in a study of blood T cell repertoires in COVID-19 (dated by TCRdb to the early 2020s). Libraries were made using the immunoSEQ multiplex PCR assay. TCRdb provides this immuneACCESS table in a form limited to in-frame rearrangements. Some clones are lacking; in checked studies, under half of them reflect an unresolved V gene, and why the rest are absent is not known. In all, the sample holds just under 75,000 clones, and roughly 83% of those were seen once. About 2.5% of the sample belongs to the ten largest clones. The material sequenced was peripheral blood. Receptor source: an older man with active or convalescent COVID-19.

The rearrangement links TRBV6-2 or TRBV6-3 to TRBJ2-7, with 11 bases aligning to TRBD2. Germline V gene sequence: CDR1 MNHEY, CDR2 SVGEGT. The ends lost 1 base at V and 6 bases at J; junction bases unmatched: 5. The CDR3 runs 15 residues. CDR3 protein: CASSYFLAGGLEQYF. The DNA of the CDR3 is TGTGCCAGCAGTTACTTTCTAGCGGGAGGCCTCGAGCAGTACTTC.

V is TRBV6-5 and J is TRBJ1-5; D not resolved. Trimming stripped 7 bases from V and 3 bases from J, with 10 bases between. Germline-derived CDR1 and CDR2 are MNHEY and SVGAGI. The CDR3 loop spans 13 amino acids. This CDR3 is CASNGMNNQPQHF. The CDR3 DNA reads as TGTGCCAGCAACGGGATGAACAATCAGCCCCAGCATTTT.

The V gene is TRBV29-1, the J gene TRBJ2-2; TRBD1 matches at 8 bases. In germline, CDR1 is SQVTM, CDR2 ANQGSEA. The CDR3 covers 15 residues. The ends lost 5 bases at V and 1 base at J; junction bases unmatched: 6. The CDR3 nucleotides are TGCAGCGTTCCAGGACAGGGACGGAACACCGGGGAGCTGTTTTTT. It encodes CSVPGQGRNTGELFF.

This chain uses TRBV3-1 (or the pseudogene TRBV3-2) with TRBJ2-7; 11 nucleotides match TRBD2. This CDR3 region has 14 residues. Germline CDR1 reads LGHDT; CDR2 reads YNNKEL (reference sequence). The ends lost 1 base at V and 4 bases at J; junction bases unmatched: 0. CDR3 nucleotide sequence: TGTGCCAGCAGCCAAGTAGCGGGGGGGTACGAGCAGTACTTC. Its translation is CASSQVAGGYEQYF.

The chain recombines TRBV5-1 with TRBJ2-2; TRBD1 matches at 10 bases. The germline CDR1 and CDR2 sequences are SGHRS and YFSETQ. Trimming removed 3 bases from V and 6 bases from J; junction bases left unmatched: 8. This CDR3 region has 16 residues. DNA for the CDR3: TGCGCCAGCAGCTCTCAGACAGGGGGCATCCCCGGGGAGCTGTTTTTT. Encoded protein: CASSSQTGGIPGELFF.

This clone was counted once. V usage is TRBV12-3 or TRBV12-4 and J usage is TRBJ2-3; possibly TRBD2 for D (6 bases). Trimming shortened V by 4 bases and J by 8 bases, and 13 bases separated the two germline ends. The CDR3 loop spans 13 amino acids. As DNA, the CDR3 is TGTGCCAGCAGTTCTTCCAGCGGGTTTACGCAGTATTTT. Its protein product is CASSSSSGFTQYF.

This clone was seen a single time. This chain uses TRBV2 with TRBJ1-4, with D unclear. The germline V gene encodes CDR1 SNHLY and CDR2 FYNNEI. The V and J ends lost 7 bases and 8 bases respectively, with 8 bases between them. CDR3 length: 11 residues. The CDR3 sequence: CASIGGEKLFF. The CDR3 DNA sequence: TGTGCCAGCATAGGAGGCGAAAAACTGTTTTTT.

The V and J genes are TRBV7-8 and TRBJ2-7, with 9 positions matching TRBD1. Germline CDR1 SGHVS, CDR2 FQNEAQ. This CDR3 has 14 residues. The V gene end was trimmed by 5 bases and the J gene end by 2 bases; junction bases not matched to a gene: 4. The chain's CDR3 is CASSPGTGTYEQYF. In DNA form, the CDR3 reads TGTGCCAGCAGCCCCGGGACAGGGACCTACGAGCAGTACTTC.

This chain uses TRBV7-2 with TRBJ1-4; weak D call: TRBD1 (5 bases). Germline CDR1 is SGHTA and CDR2 is FQGNSA. The CDR3 loop spans 15 amino acids. Trimming shortened V by 5 bases and J by 8 bases, and 18 bases separated the two germline ends. CDR3 region: CASSPHGGTREKLFF. CDR3 bases: TGTGCCAGCAGCCCCCACGGAGGGACGAGGGAAAAACTGTTTTTT.

The rearrangement links TRBV6-5 to TRBJ1-5; the D is unclear. Trimming shortened V by 6 bases and J by 0 bases, and 6 bases separated the two germline ends. Germline lookup yields CDR1 MNHEY and CDR2 SVGAGI. The CDR3 contains 13 residues. CDR3 sequence: CASRLSSNQPQHF. The CDR3, as DNA: TGTGCCAGCAGGCTAAGTAGCAATCAGCCCCAGCATTTT.

This clone has just a few counts. The same CDR3 is also encoded by other DNA sequences in this sample. This chain connects TRBV7-9 to TRBJ1-2, with D tentatively TRBD1 (6 bases). The CDR3 extends over 15 amino acids. Trimming took 4 bases from V and 4 from J, leaving 16 bases between them. In germline, CDR1 is SEHNR, CDR2 FQNEAQ (reference sequence). CDR3 amino acids: CASSSTQGQTYGYTF. The CDR3 DNA reads as TGTGCCAGCAGCTCCACACAGGGTCAAACCTATGGCTACACCTTC.

The chain carries TRBV6-2 or TRBV6-3 and TRBJ2-5; 14 positions match TRBD2. From germline, CDR1 is MNHEY and CDR2 SVGEGT. V dropped 6 bases and J dropped 5; count of bases not matched to a gene: 8. The CDR3 runs 16 residues. The CDR3: CASSSGTSGRGETQYF. The DNA for the CDR3 is TGTGCCAGCAGCTCCGGGACTAGCGGGAGAGGGGAGACCCAGTACTTC.

V is TRBV6-5 and J is TRBJ2-7; possibly TRBD1 for D (5 bases). Germline V gene lookup returns CDR1 MNHEY and CDR2 SVGAGI. The CDR3 contains 14 residues. Deletions cut 6 bases from V and 2 bases from J, with 14 bases between. CDR3 residues: CASSRQRGPYEQYF. The CDR3 region has the DNA TGTGCCAGCAGCCGACAGCGAGGTCCCTACGAGCAGTACTTC.

The gene calls are TRBV6-5 and TRBJ1-2; perhaps TRBD1 as D (5 bases). Germline V lookup: CDR1 MNHEY, CDR2 SVGAGI. Trimming left V 0 bases short and J 4 bases short, with 12 bases between. The CDR3 length is 15 residues. CDR3 bases: TGTGCCAGCAGTTACTCGTCTTCGGGGGGCTATGGCTACACCTTC. Its translation is CASSYSSSGGYGYTF.

V gene TRBV29-1 combines with J gene TRBJ1-2, with 7 bases that match TRBD1. Looked up from germline, CDR1 is SQVTM and CDR2 is ANQGSEA. V lost 6 bases to trimming and J lost 6 bases; unmatched junction nucleotides: 7. CDR3 length: 12 amino acids. The CDR3, as DNA: TGCAGCGTGACAGGGATAGCAAATGGCTACACCTTC. Translating it yields CSVTGIANGYTF.

The chain uses TRBV7-9 and TRBJ1-3; D is perhaps TRBD1 (5 bases). Germline values: CDR1 SEHNR, CDR2 FQNEAQ (reference sequence). Trimming took off 1 base at V and 8 bases at J, with 15 bases between the two ends. This CDR3 region has 15 residues. CDR3 sequence reads: CASSLGGQSRDTIYF. The DNA for the CDR3 is TGTGCCAGCAGCTTAGGTGGACAATCTCGGGACACCATATATTTT.

In DNA form, the CDR3 reads TGTGCCTGGAGTATCACAGGGGGGAATCAGCCCCAGCATTTT. Translation gives CAWSITGGNQPQHF. The chain couples TRBV30 to TRBJ1-5; 8 nucleotides line up with TRBD1. Trimming removed 2 bases from V and 4 bases from J; junction bases left unmatched: 4. Germline CDR1 GTSNPN, CDR2 SVGIG (reference sequence). The CDR3 contains 14 residues.

This clone has just one count. The chain couples TRBV5-1 to TRBJ2-7, with TRBD2 identical over 14 bases. Trimming removed 4 bases from V and 6 bases from J; junction bases left unmatched: 9. The CDR3 is 16 residues long. Germline lookup yields CDR1 SGHRS and CDR2 YFSETQ. The CDR3, as DNA: TGCGCCAGCAGCAGGGGGACTAGCGGGAGTCACAGCGAGCAGTACTTC. Translation gives CASSRGTSGSHSEQYF.

The chain recombines TRBV28 with TRBJ1-2; 8 bases are shared with TRBD1. Losses at the gene ends were 6 bases for V and 9 bases for J; bases not matched to a gene: 9. Germline CDR1 reads MDHEN; CDR2 reads SYDVKM. CDR3 length equals 13 residues. Written as DNA, the CDR3 is TGTGCCAGCAGGATGGACAGGGTTGGGAGCTACACCTTC. It translates to CASRMDRVGSYTF.

This clone was detected once. This chain joins TRBV5-1 and TRBJ2-1; 16 nucleotides line up with TRBD2. The V segment lost 4 bases and the J segment 9 bases; nucleotides outside the gene matches: 10. Germline CDR1 is SGHRS and CDR2 is YFSETQ. CDR3 size: 17 residues. This chain's CDR3 is CASSSGTSGGAAGEQFF. In DNA form, the CDR3 reads TGCGCCAGCAGCAGCGGGACTAGCGGGGGGGCCGCGGGTGAGCAGTTCTTC.

V usage is TRBV15 and J usage is TRBJ2-1; possible D gene TRBD1, 5 bases. Trimming left V 0 bases short and J 7 bases short, with 10 bases between. The CDR3 runs 14 residues. Germline lookup yields CDR1 LNHNV and CDR2 YYDKDF (reference sequence). Written as DNA, the CDR3 is TGTGCCACCAGCAGAGATTTCAAGGGGAATGAGCAGTTCTTC. It codes for CATSRDFKGNEQFF.

This clone has just one count. The chain joins TRBV5-1 to TRBJ2-1; the D is unclear. Deletions cut 0 bases from V and 6 bases from J, with 4 bases between. The germline V gene has CDR1 SGHRS and CDR2 YFSETQ. The CDR3 covers 12 residues. Here the CDR3 DNA reads TGCGCCAGCAGCTTGGTGAGCAATGAGCAGTTCTTC. It specifies CASSLVSNEQFF.

The genes are TRBV4-1 and TRBJ1-1; D may be TRBD1 (5 bases). Germline CDR1 and CDR2: MGHRA and YSYEKL. Trimming left V 4 bases short and J 12 bases short, with 15 bases between. This CDR3 has 12 residues. CDR3 sequence (DNA): TGCGCCAGCAGCCCCTACTTGGGGCAGCCTTTCTTT. Encoded protein: CASSPYLGQPFF.

The V and J genes are TRBV12-5 and TRBJ1-1; 11 bases fit TRBD1. V dropped 9 bases and J dropped 10; count of bases not matched to a gene: 7. This CDR3 spans 12 amino acids. Germline CDR1 and CDR2: LGHNT and FRNRAP. The CDR3 nucleotides read TGTGCTAGCACACCGGACAGGGGGCGAGCTTTCTTT. It yields the protein CASTPDRGRAFF. Combining the CDR3 with reference TRBV12-5 and TRBJ1-1 gives the whole variable domain DARVTQTPRHKVTEMGQEVTMRCQPILGHNTVFWYRQTMMQGLELLAYFRNRAPLDDSGMPKDRFSAEMPDATLATLKIQPSEPRDSAVYFCASTPDRGRAFFGQGTRLTVV.